A selection of T cell receptor beta chains follows, all from one sample in a study of technical replicates of blood from several donors. Sequenced by immunoSEQ multiplex PCR; TCRdb stores in-frame clones only, minus some. The sample has roughly 66,000 clones, 86% seen once. Specimen: PBMCs. The receptors originated from a human donor in good health. Some clones in this sample may be carry-over from other donors' samples. CDR3s include the opening cysteine and the closing phenylalanine or tryptophan. The D gene is left open where the match is weak. The size field is filled for only some rows; it gives once, few, many or a size class.

D: -; J: TRBJ2-2; V: TRBV18; size: -; DNA: TGTGCCAGCTCACCCGCAGTCACCGGGGAGCTGTTTTTT; CDR3: CASSPAVTGELFF
D: TRBD2; J: TRBJ2-3; V: TRBV11-2; size: once; DNA: TGTGCCAGCAGCTTCCCCAGCGGGGCAGATACGCAGTATTTT; CDR3: CASSFPSGADTQYF
D: -; J: TRBJ2-5; V: TRBV5-1; size: -; DNA: TGCGCCAGCAGCTTTTTAACTACTCAAGAGACCCAGTACTTC; CDR3: CASSFLTTQETQYF
D: -; J: TRBJ1-2; V: TRBV6-6; size: -; DNA: TGTGCCAGCAGTCCCGGGTCCCCATATGGCTACACCTTC; CDR3: CASSPGSPYGYTF
D: -; J: TRBJ2-3; V: TRBV18; size: -; DNA: TGTGCCAGCTCACTGGTGGGCGTGGGTGGCACAGATACGCAGTATTTT; CDR3: CASSLVGVGGTDTQYF
D: TRBD2; J: TRBJ2-2; V: TRBV7-3; size: -; DNA: TGTGCCAGCAGCCGCAGCGGGGGGGCCGCCGGGGAGCTGTTTTTT; CDR3: CASSRSGGAAGELFF
D: TRBD1; J: TRBJ2-7; V: TRBV15; size: -; DNA: TGTGCCACCAGCAGAGATCGGGTTTTGGGTCGGACAGGGATTTACGAGCAGTACTTC; CDR3: CATSRDRVLGRTGIYEQYF
D: TRBD1; J: TRBJ2-1; V: TRBV2; size: -; DNA: TGTGCCAGCATCTTTGGGACAGGGCTGAGTTCCTACAATGAGCAGTTCTTC; CDR3: CASIFGTGLSSYNEQFF
D: -; J: TRBJ2-5; V: TRBV5-4; size: -; DNA: TGTGCCAGCAGCTTGATAGACAGGGCACGGGAGCAGTACTTC; CDR3: CASSLIDRAREQYF
D: TRBD1; J: TRBJ1-6; V: TRBV4-3; size: -; DNA: TGCGCCAGCAGCCGACAGGGTGGGGGTAATTCACCCCTCCACTTT; CDR3: CASSRQGGGNSPLHF
D: -; J: TRBJ2-1; V: TRBV19; size: -; DNA: TGTGCCAGTAGCCTTACAAGCTACAATGAGCAGTTCTTC; CDR3: CASSLTSYNEQFF
D: -; J: TRBJ2-7; V: TRBV4-2; size: -; DNA: TGTGCCAGCAGCCAAGAAGGGCGGGGGCTCTCCTACGAGCAGTACTTC; CDR3: CASSQEGRGLSYEQYF
D: TRBD2; J: TRBJ2-7; V: TRBV2; size: once; DNA: TGTGCCAGCAGTGGACTAGCGGGGTCTCACTACGAGCAGTACTTC; CDR3: CASSGLAGSHYEQYF
D: -; J: TRBJ2-7; V: TRBV7-7; size: -; DNA: TGTGCCAGCAGCTTAGACCCGGGATCCAACGAGCAGTACTTC; CDR3: CASSLDPGSNEQYF
D: TRBD2; J: TRBJ2-5; V: TRBV7-8; size: -; DNA: TGTGCCAGCAGCCCCCAGCGGGGGGGCATACGGCAAGAGACCCAGTACTTC; CDR3: CASSPQRGGIRQETQYF
D: TRBD2; J: TRBJ2-3; V: TRBV6-4; size: -; DNA: TGTGCCAGCAGTGACCTGACTAGCGGGGATCTGGATACGCAGTATTTT; CDR3: CASSDLTSGDLDTQYF
D: -; J: TRBJ1-2; V: TRBV29-1; size: -; DNA: TGCAGCGTTGATCGCCGGGGAGGCGGCTACACCTTC; CDR3: CSVDRRGGGYTF
D: TRBD2; J: TRBJ2-5; V: TRBV27; size: once; DNA: TGTGCCAGCAGTTTAGAGATGAGCGGGAGGGGTCGGGAGACCCAGTACTTC; CDR3: CASSLEMSGRGRETQYF
D: TRBD1; J: TRBJ1-4; V: TRBV7-8; size: -; DNA: TGTGCCAGCAGCACAAGGACAGGAAATAATGAAAAACTGTTTTTT; CDR3: CASSTRTGNNEKLFF
D: -; J: TRBJ1-1; V: TRBV11-1; size: -; DNA: TGTGCCAGCAGCTTACAGGAGAACACTGAAGCTTTCTTT; CDR3: CASSLQENTEAFF
D: -; J: TRBJ1-1; V: TRBV11-1; size: -; DNA: TGTGCCAGCAGCTCCGGTGCAACCCCGAACACTGAAGCTTTCTTT; CDR3: CASSSGATPNTEAFF
D: TRBD2; J: TRBJ2-3; V: TRBV28; size: -; DNA: TGTGCCAGCAGTCACCTAGCGGGGACTAGCACAGATACGCAGTATTTT; CDR3: CASSHLAGTSTDTQYF
D: -; J: TRBJ2-5; V: TRBV13; size: once; DNA: TGTGCCAGCAGCTGGGGGGGGGCACGAGTAGAGACCCAGTACTTC; CDR3: CASSWGGARVETQYF
D: TRBD2; J: TRBJ2-7; V: TRBV5-1; size: -; DNA: TGCGCCAGCAGCTTGGCCTCGGGACTAGCTTCCTACGAGCAGTACTTC; CDR3: CASSLASGLASYEQYF
D: -; J: TRBJ1-4; V: TRBV19; size: -; DNA: TGTGCCAGTAGACCGGGACAACCTAATGAAAAACTGTTTTTT; CDR3: CASRPGQPNEKLFF
D: -; J: TRBJ1-2; V: TRBV27; size: -; DNA: TGTGCCAGCAGTTCAAGATTCCAGGGGCTAAATGGCTACACCTTC; CDR3: CASSSRFQGLNGYTF
D: TRBD2; J: TRBJ2-2; V: TRBV7-7; size: -; DNA: TGTGCCAGCAGCACGGGGGGGGCCGGGGAGCTGTTTTTT; CDR3: CASSTGGAGELFF
D: -; J: TRBJ2-7; V: TRBV4-3; size: once; DNA: TGCGCCAGCAGCCAAGATCGCGGCGGGAACTTCTACGAGCAGTACTTC; CDR3: CASSQDRGGNFYEQYF
D: -; J: TRBJ1-2; V: TRBV20-1; size: -; DNA: TGCAGTGCAGGCGGCGTAGGAGGCTACACCTTC; CDR3: CSAGGVGGYTF
D: -; J: TRBJ1-3; V: TRBV14; size: -; DNA: TGTGCCAGCAGCCAAGATTTGACAGCCCATGGAAACACCATATATTTT; CDR3: CASSQDLTAHGNTIYF
D: -; J: TRBJ2-5; V: TRBV5-5; size: once; DNA: TGTGCCAGCAGGCGGGACCTTAGGGAGACCCAGTACTTC; CDR3: CASRRDLRETQYF
D: -; J: TRBJ1-3; V: TRBV30; size: -; DNA: TGTGCCTGGAGTGTACAATCAGGGGTGGTAGGTGGAAACACCATATATTTT; CDR3: CAWSVQSGVVGGNTIYF
D: -; J: TRBJ1-4; V: TRBV27; size: -; DNA: TGTGCCAGCAGTTCCTTCTCGACAGGCGGGAAACTGTTTTTT; CDR3: CASSSFSTGGKLFF
D: -; J: TRBJ1-2; V: TRBV30; size: -; DNA: TGTGCCTGGAGTGTATTTGGTCCGGCTAACTATGGCTACACCTTC; CDR3: CAWSVFGPANYGYTF
D: -; J: TRBJ2-3; V: TRBV30; size: -; DNA: TGTGCCTGGGGGGGTAGCGGAACCTTTGGGAATACGCAGTATTTT; CDR3: CAWGGSGTFGNTQYF
D: TRBD2; J: TRBJ2-5; V: TRBV7-2; size: -; DNA: TGTGCCAGCAGCCGCGAGCGGGGTCGGGAGACCCAGTACTTC; CDR3: CASSRERGRETQYF
D: -; J: TRBJ2-7; V: TRBV27; size: once; DNA: TGTGCCAGCAGTCTCCAAGCTCTCTACGAGCAGTACTTC; CDR3: CASSLQALYEQYF
D: TRBD1; J: TRBJ2-1; V: TRBV5-1; size: -; DNA: TGCGCCAGCAGCCTCTTACAGGGGACTGAGCAGTTCTTC; CDR3: CASSLLQGTEQFF
D: -; J: TRBJ2-3; V: TRBV15; size: -; DNA: TGTGCCACCAGCAGAGACAGGGATACGCAGTATTTT; CDR3: CATSRDRDTQYF
D: TRBD2; J: TRBJ2-1; V: TRBV7-8; size: -; DNA: TGTGCCAGCAGCATATCAGCGGGGAGCTCCTACAATGAGCAGTTCTTC; CDR3: CASSISAGSSYNEQFF
D: -; J: TRBJ1-1; V: TRBV4-1; size: -; DNA: TGCGCCAGCAGCCAAGGAGTGATGAACACTGAAGCTTTCTTT; CDR3: CASSQGVMNTEAFF
D: TRBD2; J: TRBJ2-1; V: TRBV9; size: few; DNA: TGTGCCAGCAGCGTAGTGGGTAGCGGGGGATACAATGAGCAGTTCTTC; CDR3: CASSVVGSGGYNEQFF